This T cell receptor (beta chain) comes out of a study of blood T cells in healthy people across ages. In its sample, this clonotype was seen many times. With each sample, at least 5 micrograms of total RNA were extracted. Germline V CDR1 and CDR2: DFQATT, SNEGSKA (reference sequence). V lost 0 bases to trimming and J lost 7 bases, with 10 bases between them. The CDR3 spans 13 residues. A second 7 to 11 cycle PCR used barcoded and J-beta primers. TCRdb processed the 5' RACE reads anew with MiXCR; each CDR3 protein has one entry. This table holds some 940,000 distinct CDR3 sequences, 25% to 35% found once. This same sample was also part of a study on T cells of mothers and their children.

The chain employs TRBV20-1 and TRBJ2-1, with D possibly matching TRBD2 (5 bases). Sequencing was carried out using blood. The clonotype was recovered from a woman aged 40 to 50 in good health. The CDR3 region has the DNA TGCAGTGCTAGAGATTTGCGAGGGAATGAGCAGTTCTTC. It encodes CSARDLRGNEQFF.